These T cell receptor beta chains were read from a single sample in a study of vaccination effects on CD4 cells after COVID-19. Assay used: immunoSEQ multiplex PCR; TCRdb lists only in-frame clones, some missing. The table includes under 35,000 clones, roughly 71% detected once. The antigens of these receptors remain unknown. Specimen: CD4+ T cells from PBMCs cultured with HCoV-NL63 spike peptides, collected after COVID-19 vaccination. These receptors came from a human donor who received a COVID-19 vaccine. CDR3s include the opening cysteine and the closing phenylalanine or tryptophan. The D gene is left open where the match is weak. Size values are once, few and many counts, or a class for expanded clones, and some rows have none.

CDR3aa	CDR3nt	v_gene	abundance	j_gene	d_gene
CASSDRGGSYGYTF	TGTGCCAGCAGCGACCGCGGCGGGAGCTATGGCTACACCTTC	TRBV6-4	few	TRBJ1-2	.
CASSLRVGTVIYNSPLHF	TGTGCCAGCAGTTTAAGAGTGGGGACAGTAATCTATAATTCACCCCTCCACTTT	TRBV27	.	TRBJ1-6	TRBD1
CASSPSAGETQYF	TGTGCCAGCAGCCCTTCGGCCGGGGAGACCCAGTACTTC	TRBV3-1/TRBV3-2	.	TRBJ2-5	.
CSASRVSGTYEQYF	TGCAGTGCTAGTCGGGTTAGCGGGACCTACGAGCAGTACTTC	TRBV20-1	.	TRBJ2-7	TRBD2
CASSERQGSMEAFF	TGTGCCAGCAGTGAAAGACAGGGGAGCATGGAAGCTTTCTTT	TRBV6-1	.	TRBJ1-1	TRBD1
CASSPGGGLQETQYF	TGCGCCAGCAGCCCCGGGGGGGGTTTACAAGAGACCCAGTACTTC	TRBV5-1	.	TRBJ2-5	TRBD2
CASSPEYSGNTIYF	TGTGCCAGCAGTCCTGAATACTCTGGAAACACCATATATTTT	TRBV6-5	.	TRBJ1-3	.
CASSLDRGRDGYTF	TGTGCCAGCAGCTTAGATAGGGGTAGGGATGGCTACACCTTC	TRBV11-2	.	TRBJ1-2	.
CAWSVQGGQPQHF	TGTGCCTGGAGTGTACAGGGCGGTCAGCCCCAGCATTTT	TRBV30	.	TRBJ1-5	.
CAWSPLNGRSGNTIYF	TGTGCCTGGAGTCCCCTTAACGGACGCTCTGGAAACACCATATATTTT	TRBV30	.	TRBJ1-3	.
CASARGGIFSNQPQHF	TGTGCCAGCGCCAGGGGTGGGATTTTTAGCAATCAGCCCCAGCATTTT	TRBV5-6	few	TRBJ1-5	.
CSVGPGDEAFF	TGCAGCGTTGGGCCAGGAGACGAAGCTTTCTTT	TRBV29-1	.	TRBJ1-1	.
CAISGDREETQYF	TGTGCCATCAGTGGGGACAGAGAAGAGACCCAGTACTTC	TRBV10-3	.	TRBJ2-5	TRBD1
CASSELLGPGAGANVLTF	TGTGCCAGCAGTGAGTTATTGGGACCCGGGGCTGGGGCCAACGTCCTGACTTTC	TRBV6-1	few	TRBJ2-6	.
CASSGGTIEGTQYF	TGTGCCAGCAGCGGGGGGACAATAGAAGGGACCCAGTACTTC	TRBV5-6	.	TRBJ2-5	.
CASSQNIDSPYGYTF	TGTGCCAGCAGCCAAAACATCGACAGTCCGTATGGCTACACCTTC	TRBV14	.	TRBJ1-2	.
CSARIAAGPYEQYF	TGCAGCGCAAGAATAGCGGCTGGTCCCTACGAGCAGTACTTC	TRBV29-1	.	TRBJ2-7	.
CASSFPRWANTEAFF	TGTGCCAGCAGCTTCCCTCGATGGGCGAACACTGAAGCTTTCTTT	TRBV11-2	.	TRBJ1-1	.
CAMTGGPGNTIYF	TGTGCCATGACAGGGGGCCCTGGAAACACCATATATTTT	TRBV10-3	.	TRBJ1-3	TRBD1
CASSLSGAPWVPDF	TGTGCCAGCAGTTTATCCGGTGCCCCATGGGTTCCCGACTTC	TRBV6-5	.	TRBJ2-7	.
CATSDPPNPGLATYEQYF	TGTGCCACCAGTGATCCACCTAATCCGGGACTAGCCACCTACGAGCAGTACTTC	TRBV24-1	.	TRBJ2-7	TRBD2
CASSHLRGGLGELFF	TGTGCCAGCAGCCACCTGAGGGGGGGCTTGGGGGAGCTGTTTTTT	TRBV3-1/TRBV3-2	.	TRBJ2-2	.
CASSLFYEQYF	TGTGCCAGCAGCTTATTTTACGAGCAGTACTTC	TRBV7-9	once	TRBJ2-7	.
CATRLAEPSYEQYF	TGTGCCACTCGACTAGCGGAGCCCTCCTACGAGCAGTACTTC	TRBV10-3	.	TRBJ2-7	TRBD2
CASSSTGDNQPQHF	TGTGCCAGCAGCTCAACAGGGGACAATCAGCCCCAGCATTTT	TRBV5-6	.	TRBJ1-5	TRBD1
CSASNSNRRLTNTEAFF	TGCAGTGCCAGTAACAGCAACCGACGTCTGACGAACACTGAAGCTTTCTTT	TRBV20-1	.	TRBJ1-1	.
CASSLGGRQNSGNTIYF	TGTGCCAGCAGCTTGGGGGGACGGCAAAACTCTGGAAACACCATATATTTT	TRBV5-4	.	TRBJ1-3	.
CASSLFLAGHEQYF	TGCGCCAGCAGCTTGTTTTTAGCGGGTCACGAGCAGTACTTC	TRBV5-1	.	TRBJ2-7	TRBD2